This paragraph reports one T cell receptor beta chain. The data originate from a study of blood T cell repertoires in COVID-19. Study in general: T cells, B-cell-depleted T cells, or PBMCs supplied cDNA or gDNA.

Original data processing: Reference gene primer amplification gave nucleated cell count estimates. Here immunoSEQ multiplex PCR was the method, and the copy in TCRdb shows in-frame clones only, minus some. The V and J calls and clone size are taken from that table; D and trimming were inferred from the DNA. The table has 270,000 or so clones, 90% seen once. Germline values: CDR1 LNHDA, CDR2 SQIVND (reference sequence). The V end was cut by 7 bases, the J end by 1 base, with 22 bases between. The CDR3 is made up of 17 amino acids. The chain combines TRBV19 with TRBJ1-1, with D possibly matching TRBD1 (5 bases). The receptor comes from a woman aged 55-75 years with COVID-19, enrolled during active disease. The specimen sequenced was peripheral blood. The CDR3 region has the DNA TGTGCCAGTATAGAAGAGGCACGGGGGGGATGGAACACTGAAGCTTTCTTT. It codes for CASIEEARGGWNTEAFF.